This T cell receptor beta chain is drawn from a study of cytomegalovirus exposure and HLA in healthy donors. Broader study findings: TCR sequences were mostly rare, though some public TCRs occurred in many donors. The tendency of first-cohort TCR clusters to co-occur in the 90 to 150 validation repertoires was the finding of a later analysis.

A word on this clone: The antigen is unknown.

TCRdb keeps only in-frame clones here, not all; method: immunoSEQ multiplex PCR. The profile shows approximately 230,000 clones, roughly 87% of them singletons. There are 14 residues in the CDR3. CDR1 and CDR2 from the germline V gene are SGHNT and YYREEE (reference sequence). Deletions cut 0 bases from V and 4 bases from J, with 8 bases between. The chain joins TRBV5-4 to TRBJ1-3; D is possibly TRBD1 (5 bases). The material sequenced was PBMCs. This TCR was recovered from a man between 18 and 29 years old in good health and CMV-seropositive. The CDR3 DNA sequence: TGTGCCAGCAGCTTGGAGGGGCAGGGAAACACCATATATTTT. It encodes CASSLEGQGNTIYF.